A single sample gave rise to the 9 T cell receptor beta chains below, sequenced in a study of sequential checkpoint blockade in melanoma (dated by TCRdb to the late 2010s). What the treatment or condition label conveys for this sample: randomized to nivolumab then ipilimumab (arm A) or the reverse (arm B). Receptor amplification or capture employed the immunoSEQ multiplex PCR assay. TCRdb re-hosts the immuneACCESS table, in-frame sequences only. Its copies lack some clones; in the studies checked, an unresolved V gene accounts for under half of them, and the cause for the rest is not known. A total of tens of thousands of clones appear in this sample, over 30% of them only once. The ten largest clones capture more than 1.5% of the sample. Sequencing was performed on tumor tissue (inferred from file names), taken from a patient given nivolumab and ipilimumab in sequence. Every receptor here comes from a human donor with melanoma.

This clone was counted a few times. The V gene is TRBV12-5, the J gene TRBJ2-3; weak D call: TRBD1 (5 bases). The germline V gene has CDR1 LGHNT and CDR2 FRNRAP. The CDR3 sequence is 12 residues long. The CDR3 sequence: CASRQTTDTQYF. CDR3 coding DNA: TGTGCCAGCCGACAGACCACAGATACGCAGTATTTT.

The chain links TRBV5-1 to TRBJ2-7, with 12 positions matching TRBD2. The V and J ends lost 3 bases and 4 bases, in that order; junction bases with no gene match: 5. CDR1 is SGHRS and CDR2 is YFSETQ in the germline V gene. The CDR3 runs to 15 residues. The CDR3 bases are TGCGCCAGCAGCTGGGGGGGGACTAGCGGGTACGAGCAGTACTTC. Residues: CASSWGGTSGYEQYF.

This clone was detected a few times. CDR3 sequence: CASSYGGGSGRSEQFF. The DNA of the CDR3 is TGTGCCAGCAGTTACGGGGGTGGTAGCGGGAGGTCTGAGCAGTTCTTC. The V gene is TRBV6-8, the J gene TRBJ2-1; 10 bases fit TRBD2. CDR1 is MNHGY, CDR2 SAAAGT, per germline. Trimming removed 2 bases from V and 9 bases from J; junction bases left unmatched: 10. The CDR3 runs 16 residues.

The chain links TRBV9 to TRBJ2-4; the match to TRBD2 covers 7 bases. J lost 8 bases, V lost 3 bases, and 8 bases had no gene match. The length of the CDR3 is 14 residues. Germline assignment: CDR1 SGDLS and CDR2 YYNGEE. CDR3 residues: CASSARTSLDIQYF. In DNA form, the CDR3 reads TGTGCCAGCAGCGCCCGGACTAGTTTAGACATTCAGTACTTC.

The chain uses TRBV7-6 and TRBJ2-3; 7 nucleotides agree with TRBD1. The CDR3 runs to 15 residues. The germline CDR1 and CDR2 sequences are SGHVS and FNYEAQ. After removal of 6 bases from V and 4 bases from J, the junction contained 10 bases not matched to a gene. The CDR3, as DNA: TGTGCCAGCAGTTATACAGGGGTTTCTGCAGATACGCAGTATTTT. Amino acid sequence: CASSYTGVSADTQYF. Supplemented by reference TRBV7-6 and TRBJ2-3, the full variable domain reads GAGVSQSPRYKVTKRGQDVALRCDPISGHVSLYWYRQALGQGPEFLTYFNYEAQQDKSGLPNDRFSAERPEGSISTLTIQRTEQRDSAMYRCASSYTGVSADTQYFGPGTRLTVL.

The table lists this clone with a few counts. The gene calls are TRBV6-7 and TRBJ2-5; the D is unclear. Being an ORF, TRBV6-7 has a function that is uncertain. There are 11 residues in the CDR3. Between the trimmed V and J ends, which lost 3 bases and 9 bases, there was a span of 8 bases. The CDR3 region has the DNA TGTGCCAGCAGTTATCGGAGTGCCCAGTACTTC. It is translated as CASSYRSAQYF.

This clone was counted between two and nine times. The CDR3 is CASSTDNSDTQYF. The CDR3 region has the DNA TGTGCCAGTAGTACGGACAACTCAGATACGCAGTATTTT. This chain uses TRBV19 with TRBJ2-3; D might be TRBD1 (5 bases). The V end was cut by 4 bases, the J end by 4 bases, with 9 bases between. The germline CDR1 and CDR2 sequences are LNHDA and SQIVND (reference sequence). The CDR3 is 13 amino acids.

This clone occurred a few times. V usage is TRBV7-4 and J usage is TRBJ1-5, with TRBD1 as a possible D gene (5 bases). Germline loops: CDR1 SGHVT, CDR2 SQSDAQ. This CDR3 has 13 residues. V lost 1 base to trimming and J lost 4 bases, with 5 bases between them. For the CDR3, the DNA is TGTGCCAGCAGCTTAGGACAGAATCAGCCCCAGCATTTT. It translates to CASSLGQNQPQHF.

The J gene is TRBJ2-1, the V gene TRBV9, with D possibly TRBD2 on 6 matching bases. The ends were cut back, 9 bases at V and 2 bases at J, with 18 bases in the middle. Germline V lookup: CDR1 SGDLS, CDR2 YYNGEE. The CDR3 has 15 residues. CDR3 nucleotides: TGTGCCACCTTGAGGCTAGCGATGACCTACAATGAGCAGTTCTTC. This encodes CATLRLAMTYNEQFF.